A selection of T cell receptor beta chains follows, all from one sample in a study of shared clonotypes between healthy human individuals. This table comes from immunoSEQ multiplex PCR, and its TCRdb copy is limited to in-frame clones, with some not included. This sample has 1,400,000 or so clones, with about 98.5% found just once. The sequencing sample was made of naive CD4+ T cells sorted from blood. These receptors all come from a man in his thirties or forties in good health. CDR3s include the opening cysteine and the closing phenylalanine or tryptophan.

v_call,j_call,cdr3_aa
TRBV10-3,TRBJ2-3,CAISEVQGKGTDTQYF
TRBV10-2,TRBJ2-7,CASSASGSSYEQYF
TRBV7-9,TRBJ2-5,CASNQGRGLQETQYF
TRBV14,TRBJ2-4,CASSQVGTTWIQYF
TRBV5-5,TRBJ1-5,CASRPTGASNQPQHF
TRBV14,TRBJ2-7,CASTPTAGVGSYEQYF
TRBV5-4,TRBJ2-5,CASSLGPGQQETQYF
TRBV5-1,TRBJ1-2,CASSLGQDYGYTF
TRBV5-4,TRBJ2-3,CASSLGTSGMTDTQYF
TRBV27,TRBJ1-3,CASSQTAGNTIYF
TRBV29-1,TRBJ2-1,CSVGGKEQFF
TRBV7-2,TRBJ2-7,CASSRRHGGGSSYEQYF
TRBV5-1,TRBJ2-6,CASSLANGGANVLTF
TRBV11-2,TRBJ2-7,CASSFLVSGSVAADYEQYF
TRBV4-3,TRBJ2-1,CASSQSGGTNEQFF
TRBV18,TRBJ2-5,CASSPVPSLETQYF
TRBV28,TRBJ1-5,CASSPQRALGRQPQHF
TRBV15,TRBJ2-5,CATSRVLGLYQETQYF
TRBV9,TRBJ2-5,CASSPRTTQETQYF
TRBV7-3,TRBJ2-6,CASSHSSSGANVLTF
TRBV27,TRBJ1-5,CASSYRGHRVSNQPQHF
TRBV5-6,TRBJ2-1,CASSFKGPARNSEGFF
TRBV28,TRBJ2-1,CASSSPAGANNEQFF
TRBV5-6,TRBJ1-2,CASSITGDGYTF
TRBV27,TRBJ2-1,CASSHEGTGGGRFF
TRBV5-4,TRBJ2-3,CAVAGGPVDTQYF
TRBV2,TRBJ2-1,CASSEFYYNEQFF
TRBV5-1,TRBJ1-1,CASSLATGVLDTEAFF
TRBV7-8,TRBJ2-1,CASSLAFRASGRYNEQFF
TRBV10-2,TRBJ2-7,CASSGVAGAFYEQYF
TRBV11-2,TRBJ1-1,CASSLGRNTEAFF
TRBV2,TRBJ1-1,CASRTTGNTEAFF
TRBV7-2,TRBJ2-3,CASSLALHGDTQYF
TRBV5-1,TRBJ1-1,CASSVGSREGTEAFF
TRBV5-1,TRBJ2-5,CASSLGLAGVEETQYF
TRBV5-6,TRBJ2-5,CASSLGLGGVETQYF
TRBV6-6,TRBJ1-1,CASLVLLGDTEAFF
TRBV7-2,TRBJ2-5,CASSFVREETQYF
TRBV25-1,TRBJ2-3,CASSDPRLAASTDTQYF
TRBV18,TRBJ2-7,CASSPTSGSYEQYF
TRBV6-5,TRBJ2-1,CASSEPLRNEQFF
TRBV2,TRBJ1-1,CATQIAGGWSTEAFF
TRBV7-8,TRBJ2-1,CASSERLGFNEQFF
TRBV6-5,TRBJ2-3,CASSQKRDTQYF
TRBV19,TRBJ1-2,CASYGLNGYTF
TRBV10-1,TRBJ2-1,CASSESVGASSYNEQFF
TRBV9,TRBJ2-3,CASSVVSGRTDTQYF
TRBV7-8,TRBJ2-7,CASSLGAGQRAYEQYF
TRBV29-1,TRBJ1-1,CSVELLGVGTNTEAFF
TRBV11-2,TRBJ2-1,CASSLEGLAGVEQFF
TRBV5-4,TRBJ2-1,CASSFESRGLAIYNEQFF
TRBV15,TRBJ2-3,CATSRISGKGADTQYF
TRBV19,TRBJ1-2,CASVNRGFYGYTF
TRBV29-1,TRBJ2-5,CSGTQGQETQYF
TRBV7-3,TRBJ2-1,CASSLYSDSYNEQFF
TRBV28,TRBJ2-5,CASSLLGGRQQETQYF
TRBV6-5,TRBJ1-2,CASSQGQGTYGYTF
TRBV4-1,TRBJ2-2,CASRQWRGRRTNTGELFF
TRBV29-1,TRBJ2-1,CSVDRVGEQFF
TRBV16,TRBJ2-2,CASSYSGINTGELFF